These 24 T cell receptor beta chains came from one sample sequenced in a study of T cell repertoires in cytomegalovirus infection. No antigen has been assigned to these receptors. TCRdb re-derived calls from the reads in MiXCR, one entry per CDR3 protein. The data hold about 340,000 distinct CDR3 sequences, with 25% to 35% observed a single time. The specimen was cultured PBMCs, collected from culture after CMV antigen stimulation. The receptors here all came from a human donor in good health (CMV status not recorded). Some clones in this sample may be carry-over from other donors' samples.

Only a few counts were recorded for this clonotype. The chain uses TRBV5-1 and TRBJ2-1; 9 nucleotides align to TRBD2. Germline-derived CDR1 and CDR2 are SGHRS and YFSETQ. V shed 1 base, J shed 5 bases, and the junction held 4 bases outside the gene matches. The CDR3 has 15 residues. The CDR3 sequence is CASSLILAGNNEQFF. Written as DNA, the CDR3 is TGCGCCAGCAGCTTGATCCTAGCGGGGAACAATGAGCAGTTCTTC.

This clonotype was observed a few times. The chain has TRBV29-1 and TRBJ1-1; D may be TRBD1 (5 bases). The V gene lost 6 bases and the J gene lost 3 bases, with 23 bases spanning the gap. This CDR3 has 16 amino acids. Germline V gene lookup returns CDR1 SQVTM and CDR2 ANQGSEA. The DNA for the CDR3 is TGCAGCGTGGAGGTGGTGGGAGGGGACTATTACACTGAAGCTTTCTTT. Residues: CSVEVVGGDYYTEAFF. Full variable domain (outside the CDR3, taken from reference TRBV29-1 and TRBJ1-1): SAVISQKPSRDICQRGTSLTIQCQVDSQVTMMFWYRQQPGQSLTLIATANQGSEATYESGFVIDKFPISRPNLTFSTLTVSNMSPEDSSIYLCSVEVVGGDYYTEAFFGQGTRLTVV.

The chain combines TRBV15 with TRBJ2-7; possible D gene TRBD1, 8 bases. Germline V gene lookup returns CDR1 LNHNV and CDR2 YYDKDF (reference sequence). CDR3 length: 16 amino acids. V was shortened by 1 base and J by 6 bases, with 19 bases between the two germline ends. The CDR3 is CATSRGPRQGRGEQYF. The CDR3 nucleotides read TGTGCCACCAGCAGAGGTCCCCGACAGGGGAGGGGCGAGCAGTACTTC.

The chain joins TRBV3-1 to TRBJ2-4; D unresolved. The germline V gene has CDR1 LGHDT and CDR2 YNNKEL (reference sequence). CDR3 length: 11 residues. The ends were cut back, 4 bases at V and 8 bases at J, with 6 bases in the middle. The CDR3, as DNA: TGTGCCAGCAGCCTTGGGGACATTCAGTACTTC. Translation: CASSLGDIQYF.

The V and J genes are TRBV5-4 and TRBJ2-5, with TRBD2 identical over 11 bases. Germline V CDR1 and CDR2: SGHNT, YYREEE (reference sequence). J was trimmed by 2 bases and V by 3 bases; bases with no gene match: 6. This CDR3 is built from 16 residues. In DNA form, the CDR3 reads TGTGCCAGCAGCTCTTCCACTAGCGGGGGACAAGAGACCCAGTACTTC. It encodes CASSSSTSGGQETQYF.

This clonotype was observed a few times. The chain joins TRBV19 to TRBJ2-1; 8 bases fit TRBD2. The CDR3 sequence is 13 residues long. The junction had 6 bases not matched to a gene; V was cut back by 7 bases and J by 7 bases. The germline V gene encodes CDR1 LNHDA and CDR2 SQIVND (reference sequence). The CDR3 loop is CASKSGGLNEQFF. In DNA form, the CDR3 reads TGTGCCAGTAAGTCGGGAGGGCTTAATGAGCAGTTCTTC. Variable domain in full (rest from reference TRBV19 and TRBJ2-1): DGGITQSPKYLFRKEGQNVTLSCEQNLNHDAMYWYRQDPGQGLRLIYYSQIVNDFQKGDIAEGYSVSREKKESFPLTVTSAQKNPTAFYLCASKSGGLNEQFFGPGTRLTVL.

This clonotype appeared a few times. This chain links TRBV27 with TRBJ1-2; D unresolved. The germline CDR1 and CDR2 sequences are MNHEY and SMNVEV (reference sequence). The CDR3 runs to 13 residues. Trimming shortened V by 4 bases and J by 4 bases, and 10 bases separated the two germline ends. CDR3 amino acids: CASSSPGIYGYTF. DNA of the CDR3: TGTGCCAGCAGTTCCCCTGGGATCTATGGCTACACCTTC.

This clonotype was counted many times. The V and J genes are TRBV7-8 and TRBJ2-1, with 7 bases lining up with TRBD2. The junction had 6 bases not matched to a gene; V was cut back by 0 bases and J by 7 bases. Germline-derived CDR1 and CDR2 are SGHVS and FQNEAQ. This CDR3 has 15 residues. CDR3 DNA sequence: TGTGCCAGCAGCTTAGCGGGAGGGTTTGGAAATGAGCAGTTCTTC. The encoded protein is CASSLAGGFGNEQFF.

Many counts were recorded for this clonotype. The chain carries TRBV7-2 and TRBJ1-2; unclear D gene. The V end lost 3 bases, the J end lost 4 bases, and 21 bases lay between the germline ends. The CDR3 loop spans 17 amino acids. CDR1 is SGHTA and CDR2 is FQGNSA in the germline V gene. The DNA of the CDR3 is TGTGCCAGCAGCTTCATCAGGACCGACATCCTCGGCTATGGCTACACCTTC. Amino acids: CASSFIRTDILGYGYTF.

The rearrangement links TRBV27 to TRBJ1-6; no firm D call. This CDR3 comprises 15 residues. V was pared by 6 bases and J by 7 bases, with 16 bases between. Germline V gene lookup returns CDR1 MNHEY and CDR2 SMNVEV (reference sequence). This CDR3 reads CASRPDPARNSPLHF. The CDR3 nucleotides read TGTGCCAGCAGACCGGACCCGGCGCGGAATTCACCCCTCCACTTT.

This chain links TRBV10-3 with TRBJ1-1, with a weak D call TRBD1 (5 bases). The V gene's germline CDR1 is ENHRY and CDR2 SYGVKD. Trimming took 7 bases from V and 2 from J, leaving 8 bases between them. The CDR3 runs 12 residues. The CDR3 DNA follows: TGTGCCATCAAGACAGAAAACACTGAAGCTTTCTTT. This sequence encodes CAIKTENTEAFF.

This clonotype was seen at least ten times. The CDR3 DNA sequence: TGTGCCAGCAGACCGGACAGTTTCTACGAGCAGTACTTC. It specifies CASRPDSFYEQYF. This sequence joins TRBV7-9 and TRBJ2-7; D possibly corresponds to TRBD1 (6 bases). Trimming left V 6 bases short and J 3 bases short, with 12 bases between. The germline V gene has CDR1 SEHNR and CDR2 FQNEAQ (reference sequence). This CDR3 region has 13 residues.

This clonotype was seen at least ten times. The V gene is TRBV7-2, the J gene TRBJ2-7, with 10 nucleotides matching TRBD1. The J segment lost 2 bases and the V segment lost 1 base, leaving 2 bases of the junction unmatched. CDR1 is SGHTA, CDR2 FQGNSA, per germline. This CDR3 has 15 amino acids. Here the CDR3 DNA reads TGTGCCAGCAGCTTAGGGACAGGGGGTCCCTACGAGCAGTACTTC. It translates to CASSLGTGGPYEQYF.

A word on this clonotype: A much more abundant neighbour one base away suggests this may be a read error. The chain recombines TRBV7-6 with TRBJ1-3; D unclear. Germline-derived CDR1 and CDR2 are SGHVS and FNYEAQ. The CDR3 length is 16 residues. CDR3 nucleotides: TGTGCCAGCAGCCCGACCCGGTCCAACTCTGGAGACACCATATATTTT. This encodes CASSPTRSNSGDTIYF.

This clonotype showed up just once. The rearrangement joins TRBV6-2 or TRBV6-3 to TRBJ1-1; 9 nucleotides align to TRBD1. V shed 5 bases, J shed 4 bases, and the junction held 5 bases outside the gene matches. In germline, CDR1 is MNHEY, CDR2 SVGEGT. This CDR3 has 14 residues. The CDR3 DNA sequence: TGTGCCAGCAGTCAGGACAGGGGAATCACTGAAGCTTTCTTT. It codes for CASSQDRGITEAFF.

The gene calls are TRBV5-1 and TRBJ2-7; D remains unclear. From germline, CDR1 is SGHRS and CDR2 YFSETQ. There are 14 residues in the CDR3. Between the trimmed V and J ends, which lost 0 bases and 2 bases, there was a span of 9 bases. The CDR3 sequence: CASSLGITTYEQYF. The CDR3 DNA reads TGCGCCAGCAGCTTGGGAATTACCACCTACGAGCAGTACTTC.

CDR3 sequence (DNA): TGCAGTGCTAGAGCGACTAGCGGGTACCAAGAGACCCAGTACTTC. It is translated as CSARATSGYQETQYF. The gene calls are TRBV20-1 and TRBJ2-5; 10 nucleotides align to TRBD2. Germline V gene sequence: CDR1 DFQATT, CDR2 SNEGSKA (reference sequence). V shed 1 base, J shed 0 bases, and the junction held 2 bases outside the gene matches. The CDR3 runs to 15 residues.

This clonotype was detected ten times or more. The chain links TRBV27 to TRBJ2-3; the D is unclear. Trimming cost V 6 bases and J 1 base, with 5 bases left between them. There are 12 residues in the CDR3. The V gene's germline CDR1 is MNHEY and CDR2 SMNVEV (reference sequence). In nucleotides, the CDR3 is TGTGCCAGCAGCTCCGGCACAGATACGCAGTATTTT. This gives the protein CASSSGTDTQYF.

This clonotype was seen a few times. The chain is built from TRBV3-1 and TRBJ2-1; D ambiguous. CDR3 length: 16 amino acids. The V end was cut by 2 bases, the J end by 0 bases, with 11 bases between. Germline CDR1 and CDR2: LGHDT and YNNKEL (reference sequence). In nucleotides, the CDR3 is TGTGCCAGCAGCCAACCACACCTTAGCTCCTACAATGAGCAGTTCTTC. It codes for CASSQPHLSSYNEQFF.

This clonotype was counted many times. This chain links TRBV19 with TRBJ1-2; TRBD1 agrees at 9 bases. This CDR3 has 15 amino acids. The V segment lost 4 bases and the J segment 6 bases; nucleotides outside the gene matches: 9. Germline-derived CDR1 and CDR2 are LNHDA and SQIVND (reference sequence). CDR3 in amino acids: CASSTSGTGLNGYTF. As DNA, the CDR3 is TGTGCCAGTAGTACATCCGGGACAGGGTTGAATGGCTACACCTTC.

The chain combines TRBV28 with TRBJ1-1; 9 nucleotides agree with TRBD1. The CDR3 consists of 17 residues. The trim removed 8 bases at V and 9 bases at J, leaving 22 bases unmatched. CDR1 is MDHEN, CDR2 SYDVKM, per germline. The CDR3 region has the DNA TGTGCCAGCTCACGGCCCTTTGGAACTTCGGGACAGGGTCAAGCTTTCTTT. Its protein product is CASSRPFGTSGQGQAFF.

This chain links TRBV29-1 with TRBJ2-6; D is uncertain. CDR1 is SQVTM, CDR2 ANQGSEA, per germline. The V end lost 6 bases, the J end lost 0 bases, and 9 bases lay between the germline ends. The CDR3 contains 14 residues. The CDR3 DNA reads TGCAGCGTGGCAGGCTTCTCTGGGGCCAACGTCCTGACTTTC. Protein: CSVAGFSGANVLTF.

The chain is built from TRBV6-6 and TRBJ1-1; TRBD1 agrees at 8 bases. With 5 bases clipped from V and 5 bases from J, the junction kept 10 bases outside the gene matches. Per germline, CDR1 MNHNY and CDR2 SVGAGI (reference sequence). CDR3 length: 15 amino acids. The CDR3, as DNA: TGTGCCAGCAGTCCCGTGCGGACAGGGAGGACTGAAGCTTTCTTT. Translating it yields CASSPVRTGRTEAFF.

The rearrangement links TRBV27 to TRBJ1-2, with D unresolved. The CDR3 is 14 amino acids. From germline, CDR1 is MNHEY and CDR2 SMNVEV (reference sequence). The V end was cut by 0 bases, the J end by 8 bases, with 13 bases between. The CDR3 region is CASSLSTPRGGYTF. The CDR3 DNA follows: TGTGCCAGCAGTTTATCTACCCCGAGAGGGGGCTACACCTTC.